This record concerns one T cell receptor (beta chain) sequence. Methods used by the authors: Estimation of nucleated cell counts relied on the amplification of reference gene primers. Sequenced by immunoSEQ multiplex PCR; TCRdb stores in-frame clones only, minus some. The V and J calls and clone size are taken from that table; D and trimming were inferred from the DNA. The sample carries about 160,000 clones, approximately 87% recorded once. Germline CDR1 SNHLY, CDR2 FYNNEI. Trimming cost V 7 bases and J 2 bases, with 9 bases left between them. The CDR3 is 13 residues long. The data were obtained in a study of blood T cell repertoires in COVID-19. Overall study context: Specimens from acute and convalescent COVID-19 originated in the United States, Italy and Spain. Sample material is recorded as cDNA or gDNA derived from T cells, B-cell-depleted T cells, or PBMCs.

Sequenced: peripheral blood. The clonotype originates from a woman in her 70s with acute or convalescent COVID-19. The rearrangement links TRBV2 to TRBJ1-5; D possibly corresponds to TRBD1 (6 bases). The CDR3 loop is CASKGQRNQPQHF. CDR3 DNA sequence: TGTGCCAGCAAAGGACAGCGCAATCAGCCCCAGCATTTT.